One and the same sample provided the 26 T cell receptor beta chains below, sequenced in a study of T-cell reconstitution after alpha-beta-depleted transplantation in children. Unique molecular identifiers were incorporated when the TCRbeta library was constructed. One entry per CDR3 protein results from TCRdb running MiXCR on the PCR reads. The sample shows around 440,000 distinct CDR3 sequences, about 10% of them seen only once. The sample was PBMCs, taken before TCRalphabeta/CD19-depleted stem cell transplant. These receptors were taken from a child under 10 years old with inherited bone marrow failure, due to receive a stem cell transplant.

This clonotype has ten or more counts. V and J are TRBV11-2 and TRBJ1-1; perhaps TRBD1 as D (5 bases). The CDR3 consists of 14 residues. Germline assignment: CDR1 SGHAT and CDR2 FQNNGV. Between the trimmed V and J ends, which lost 3 bases and 1 base, there was a span of 9 bases. CDR3 protein: CASSFGATNTEAFF. The CDR3 DNA is TGTGCCAGCAGCTTTGGGGCTACGAACACTGAAGCTTTCTTT. The variable domain in full, with the rest retrieved from reference TRBV11-2 and TRBJ1-1, is EAGVAQSPRYKIIEKRQSVAFWCNPISGHATLYWYQQILGQGPKLLIQFQNNGVVDDSQLPKDRFSAERLKGVDSTLKIQPAKLEDSAVYLCASSFGATNTEAFFGQGTRLTVV.

This clonotype has a handful of counts. The chain joins TRBV23-1 to TRBJ1-5; D gene uncertain. TRBV23-1 falls under the ORF class, with uncertain function. V lost 0 bases to trimming and J lost 5 bases, with 14 bases between them. The CDR3 is made up of 16 amino acids. The CDR3 DNA reads as TGCGCCAGCAGTCAATCGCGGCCGGTATCGCATCAGCCCCAGCATTTT. Encoded protein: CASSQSRPVSHQPQHF.

Ten or more counts support this clonotype. V and J are TRBV7-9 and TRBJ2-1, with 10 bases matching TRBD1. The V segment lost 5 bases and the J segment 1 base; nucleotides outside the gene matches: 5. Germline V CDR1 and CDR2: SEHNR, FQNEAQ (reference sequence). The CDR3 is made up of 16 amino acids. The CDR3 loop reads CASSPTGGKSYNEQFF. The CDR3 DNA reads as TGTGCCAGCAGCCCGACAGGGGGCAAATCCTACAATGAGCAGTTCTTC.

For this clonotype: With a much larger clone just one base away, this may be a read error. The chain carries TRBV27 and TRBJ2-3, with 7 bases identical to TRBD1. The CDR3 totals 15 residues. Unmatched junction bases numbered 8, after V lost 2 bases and J lost 6 bases. Germline assignment: CDR1 MNHEY and CDR2 SMNVEV (reference sequence). CDR3 coding DNA: TGTGCCAGCAGTTTACTCGGGACAGCCATGGATACGCAGTATTTT. Translation gives CASSLLGTAMDTQYF.

This clonotype showed up just a few times. The chain carries TRBV7-2 and TRBJ1-1; maybe TRBD1 (5 bases). Germline V gene sequence: CDR1 SGHTA, CDR2 FQGNSA. The CDR3 loop spans 13 amino acids. The V gene lost 1 base and the J gene lost 10 bases, with 13 bases spanning the gap. The CDR3 region has the DNA TGTGCCAGCAGCTTAGGTGGGACGGACCTAGCTTTCTTT. Residues: CASSLGGTDLAFF.

This clonotype was recorded many times. The chain joins TRBV7-2 to TRBJ1-5; 7 positions match TRBD1. The germline gives CDR1 SGHTA, CDR2 FQGNSA. The CDR3 is made up of 15 amino acids. The V gene end was trimmed by 5 bases and the J gene end by 3 bases; junction bases not matched to a gene: 7. The CDR3 reads CASSPVTGDNQPQHF. The CDR3 DNA follows: TGTGCCAGCAGCCCAGTCACAGGGGACAATCAGCCCCAGCATTTT. The complete variable domain, with remaining parts taken from reference TRBV7-2 and TRBJ1-5, reads GAGVSQSPSNKVTEKGKDVELRCDPISGHTALYWYRQSLGQGLEFLIYFQGNSAPDKSGLPSDRFSAERTGGSVSTLTIQRTQQEDSAVYLCASSPVTGDNQPQHFGDGTRLSIL.

At least ten counts were recorded for this clonotype. The chain links TRBV30 to TRBJ2-7; D assignment may be TRBD1 or TRBD2 (8 bases each). The CDR3 runs 13 residues. Trimming took 4 bases from V and 5 from J, leaving 15 bases between them. Germline CDR1 is GTSNPN and CDR2 is SVGIG (reference sequence). CDR3 sequence: CAWNSGTGNEQYF. The CDR3 DNA sequence: TGTGCCTGGAATAGCGGGACAGGTAACGAGCAGTACTTC.

This clonotype was observed many times. The rearrangement joins TRBV11-2 to TRBJ2-3, with D possibly being TRBD2 (5 bases). CDR3 size: 15 residues. V shed 5 bases and J shed 4 bases, with 16 bases lying between them. Germline-derived CDR1 and CDR2 are SGHAT and FQNNGV. The CDR3 here is CASSPVRDRPDTQYF. The CDR3 DNA reads as TGTGCCAGCAGCCCTGTCCGGGATCGGCCAGATACGCAGTATTTT.

Regarding this clonotype: One base away lies a much larger clone, so this may be a sequencing read error. In DNA form, the CDR3 reads TGTGCCATCGGCAAGACAGAAACGCAGTATTTT. It is translated as CAIGKTETQYF. The V and J genes are TRBV10-3 and TRBJ2-3; D perhaps matches TRBD1 (5 bases). In germline, CDR1 is ENHRY, CDR2 SYGVKD. The CDR3 has 11 amino acids.

Ten or more counts support this clonotype. The chain combines TRBV18 with TRBJ2-3, with a tentative D call TRBD2 (5 bases). Germline assignment: CDR1 KGHSH and CDR2 LQKENI. Trimming left V 5 bases short and J 0 bases short, with 12 bases between. The CDR3 loop spans 15 amino acids. CDR3 sequence reads: CASSARLLSTDTQYF. CDR3 coding DNA: TGTGCCAGCTCAGCGAGACTACTTAGCACAGATACGCAGTATTTT.

This clonotype was seen ten or more times. V and J are TRBV29-1 and TRBJ2-2, with a weak D call TRBD1 (6 bases). V shed 8 bases and J shed 5 bases, with 9 bases lying between them. The V gene's germline CDR1 is SQVTM and CDR2 ANQGSEA. The CDR3 spans 11 residues. CDR3 sequence reads: CSPRGTGELFF. CDR3 DNA sequence: TGCAGCCCTAGGGGGACCGGGGAGCTGTTTTTT.

This clonotype was detected many times. This sequence joins TRBV7-9 and TRBJ2-2; 7 bases agree with TRBD1. CDR1 is SEHNR and CDR2 is FQNEAQ in the germline V gene (reference sequence). This CDR3 comprises 16 residues. Trimming at V came to 5 bases and at J to 2 bases, leaving 8 bases not matched to a gene. DNA of the CDR3: TGTGCCAGCAGCCCGCGGAACAGGGGAAACACCGGGGAGCTGTTTTTT. It yields the protein CASSPRNRGNTGELFF.

In its sample, this clonotype was seen many times. The chain recombines TRBV12-3 or TRBV12-4 with TRBJ1-4, with D unresolved. V lost 5 bases and J lost 8, with 18 bases in between. The length of the CDR3 is 15 residues. This CDR3 is CASSPRAGGGEKLFF. CDR3 nucleotides: TGTGCCAGCAGTCCCCGGGCGGGAGGCGGAGAAAAACTGTTTTTT.

This clonotype was seen many times. This chain uses TRBV4-3 with TRBJ1-5, with 7 bases lining up with TRBD1. Germline loops: CDR1 LGHNA, CDR2 YSLEER. This CDR3 contains 18 residues. V lost 0 bases, J lost 2 bases, and 10 bases stayed unmatched. The CDR3 loop reads CASSQDWKGARGNQPQHF. The CDR3 nucleotides are TGCGCCAGCAGCCAAGATTGGAAGGGGGCGAGGGGCAATCAGCCCCAGCATTTT.

There are many counts of this clonotype. The V gene is TRBV20-1, the J gene TRBJ2-3; D is uncertain. V lost 4 bases and J lost 4, with 6 bases in between. The germline V gene has CDR1 DFQATT and CDR2 SNEGSKA (reference sequence). The CDR3 spans 11 residues. CDR3: CSAKTADTQYF. CDR3 bases: TGCAGTGCTAAGACGGCAGATACGCAGTATTTT.

There are many counts of this clonotype. The CDR3 loop reads CSATDDSTSTDTQYF. The CDR3 nucleotides read TGCAGTGCTACGGACGACAGTACCAGCACAGATACGCAGTATTTT. The rearrangement uses TRBV20-1 and TRBJ2-3; weak D call: TRBD1 (5 bases). The CDR3 runs to 15 residues. Germline CDR1 reads DFQATT; CDR2 reads SNEGSKA (reference sequence). V shed 4 bases and J shed 0 bases, with 14 bases lying between them.

This clonotype was counted ten times or more. The CDR3 DNA reads as TGCAGCGTTGGCAAGGGTAGCAGACAAGAGACCCAGTACTTC. Encoded protein: CSVGKGSRQETQYF. The chain recombines TRBV29-1 with TRBJ2-5, with D uncertain. Looked up from germline, CDR1 is SQVTM and CDR2 is ANQGSEA. The length of the CDR3 is 14 residues. V shed 4 bases and J shed 2 bases, with 14 bases lying between them.

This clonotype has ten or more counts. The chain joins TRBV18 to TRBJ1-4, with 10 bases that match TRBD1. The CDR3 totals 15 residues. Germline V gene sequence: CDR1 KGHSH, CDR2 LQKENI. V shed 3 bases, J shed 4 bases, and the junction held 2 bases outside the gene matches. The chain's CDR3 is CASSPWDRGNEKLFF. In DNA form, the CDR3 reads TGTGCCAGCTCACCCTGGGACAGGGGTAATGAAAAACTGTTTTTT.

This clonotype showed up many times. The chain employs TRBV6-5 and TRBJ1-5; D remains ambiguous. Trimming left V 2 bases short and J 6 bases short, with 8 bases between. The CDR3 runs to 13 residues. The germline CDR1 and CDR2 sequences are MNHEY and SVGAGI. The CDR3, as DNA: TGTGCCAGCAGTTACGGAAGGGCTCAGCCCCAGCATTTT. This codes for CASSYGRAQPQHF.

The chain uses TRBV3-1 and TRBJ2-1; 8 bases line up with TRBD2. The V and J ends lost 4 bases and 6 bases, in that order; junction bases with no gene match: 5. The CDR3 spans 14 residues. From germline, CDR1 is LGHDT and CDR2 YNNKEL (reference sequence). CDR3 bases: TGTGCCAGCAGCCTGGGACTAGGGGCCAATGAGCAGTTCTTC. Translation: CASSLGLGANEQFF.

This clonotype was found many times. The rearrangement joins TRBV9 to TRBJ2-5; 7 bases line up with TRBD1. The ends lost 4 bases at V and 3 bases at J; junction bases unmatched: 9. The CDR3 runs to 15 residues. The germline CDR1 and CDR2 sequences are SGDLS and YYNGEE. The CDR3 sequence: CASSSRATGKETQYF. DNA for the CDR3: TGTGCCAGCAGCTCCCGCGCGACAGGGAAAGAGACCCAGTACTTC. Full variable domain (rest looked up from reference TRBV9 and TRBJ2-5): DSGVTQTPKHLITATGQRVTLRCSPRSGDLSVYWYQQSLDQGLQFLIQYYNGEERAKGNILERFSAQQFPDLHSELNLSSLELGDSALYFCASSSRATGKETQYFGPGTRLLVL.

This clonotype was detected many times. The gene calls are TRBV24-1 and TRBJ2-7; no definite D call. Trimming stripped 4 bases from V and 3 bases from J, with 6 bases between. Germline V gene sequence: CDR1 KGHDR, CDR2 SFDVKD. The length of the CDR3 is 12 residues. The CDR3, as DNA: TGTGCCACCAGTGACGGCCTCTACGAGCAGTACTTC. Its translation: CATSDGLYEQYF.

This clonotype was observed many times. The chain has TRBV5-1 and TRBJ1-1; weak D call: TRBD1 (5 bases). V lost 0 bases and J 0 bases, leaving 6 bases between the germline ends. Germline V gene lookup returns CDR1 SGHRS and CDR2 YFSETQ. This CDR3 is 14 amino acids long. The chain's CDR3 is CASSLADMNTEAFF. For the CDR3, the DNA is TGCGCCAGCAGCTTGGCGGACATGAACACTGAAGCTTTCTTT.

This clonotype has ten or more counts. The J gene is TRBJ2-7, the V gene TRBV2; D is possibly TRBD1 (5 bases). The CDR3 loop spans 15 amino acids. Germline values: CDR1 SNHLY, CDR2 FYNNEI. V lost 6 bases to trimming and J lost 3 bases, with 18 bases between them. In nucleotides, the CDR3 is TGTGCCAGCAGATTAAGGCAGGGTTTCCTCTACGAGCAGTACTTC. It encodes CASRLRQGFLYEQYF.

The chain recombines TRBV5-1 with TRBJ2-3; 8 bases line up with TRBD2. Unmatched junction bases numbered 13, after V lost 4 bases and J lost 6 bases. The germline gives CDR1 SGHRS, CDR2 YFSETQ. This CDR3 is 16 amino acids long. Here the CDR3 reads CASSPLPGLERDTQYF. In nucleotides, the CDR3 is TGCGCCAGCAGCCCTCTCCCGGGACTAGAGAGGGATACGCAGTATTTT.

The chain carries TRBV7-2 and TRBJ2-3; D gene uncertain. The CDR3 runs to 14 residues. Trimming removed 1 base at V and 2 bases at J, with 7 bases between. From germline, CDR1 is SGHTA and CDR2 FQGNSA. In DNA form, the CDR3 reads TGTGCCAGCAGCTTAGTATTTGCCACAGATACGCAGTATTTT. Translating gives CASSLVFATDTQYF.